This T cell receptor (beta chain) was sequenced during a study of blood T cells in healthy people across ages. Concerning this clonotype: Its matching antigen is unknown.

A sample-barcoded 5' primer and a J-beta primer mix were used in a second PCR of roughly 7 to 11 cycles. A single record per CDR3 protein comes from TCRdb applying MiXCR to the 5' RACE reads. The sample carries about 830,000 distinct CDR3 sequences, 62% recorded once. The CDR3 runs to 15 residues. CDR1 and CDR2 from the germline V gene are SGHTA and FQGNSA. V lost 1 base, J lost 4 bases, and 13 bases lay in between. Findings and limits, study-wide: Naive CD4+ cells and diversity were both higher in long-lived donors than in aged donors. Unsorted PBMC material precluded a definitive naive versus antigen-experienced comparison. Diversity was estimated from one million T cells, and these estimates were considered underestimates.

Peripheral blood, about 10 milliliters per donor, was collected. This chain connects TRBV7-2 to TRBJ1-2; maybe TRBD1 (6 bases). Sequencing was done on a sample of blood. This receptor was identified in a man younger than 45 in good health. CDR3 amino acids: CASSLVEQGGYGYTF. CDR3 DNA sequence: TGTGCCAGCAGCTTAGTCGAACAGGGCGGCTATGGCTACACCTTC.